This is a list of T cell receptor beta chains from one sample in a study of blood T cell repertoires in COVID-19. Profiled with immunoSEQ multiplex PCR; TCRdb holds only in-frame clones, not every one. The sample records about 69,000 clones, 89% being singletons. The sample consisted of peripheral blood. The receptors originated from a woman in her forties or fifties with active COVID-19. Both conserved end residues are part of each CDR3. The order of the fields is D gene, V gene, clone size, J gene, CDR3 DNA, CDR3 protein. A D gene is named only where the DNA matches it firmly. Some rows mark clone size as missing; the rest say once, few, many or name a class of expanded clone.

d_call: TRBD2; v_call: TRBV4-2; clone_size: .; j_call: TRBJ2-1; cdr3_nt: TGTGCCAGCAGCCAAGACCCGGGACTAGCTTTCAACAATGAGCAGTTCTTC; cdr3_aa: CASSQDPGLAFNNEQFF
d_call: TRBD2; v_call: TRBV24-1; clone_size: .; j_call: TRBJ2-1; cdr3_nt: TGTGCCACCAGTGATTGGGGCCTTGTGGGACTAGCGGGAGGGCTCAATGAGCAGTTCTTC; cdr3_aa: CATSDWGLVGLAGGLNEQFF
d_call: .; v_call: TRBV28; clone_size: few; j_call: TRBJ1-1; cdr3_nt: TGTGCCACCGCGGCGGGGTCCGACGCTTTCTTT; cdr3_aa: CATAAGSDAFF
d_call: TRBD2; v_call: TRBV30; clone_size: .; j_call: TRBJ2-7; cdr3_nt: TGTGCCTGGAGTCGGAAGGCGGGAGGCGAGCAGTACTTC; cdr3_aa: CAWSRKAGGEQYF
d_call: .; v_call: TRBV5-5; clone_size: .; j_call: TRBJ2-5; cdr3_nt: TGTGCCAGCAGCCCGGGAGCTTTGGGGCAAGAGACCCAGTACTTC; cdr3_aa: CASSPGALGQETQYF
d_call: TRBD1; v_call: TRBV5-1; clone_size: .; j_call: TRBJ2-1; cdr3_nt: TGCGCCAGCAGCACGGGACAGGGGGCGCGGTTGGGTGAGCAGTTCTTC; cdr3_aa: CASSTGQGARLGEQFF
d_call: TRBD1; v_call: TRBV28; clone_size: once; j_call: TRBJ2-7; cdr3_nt: TGTGCCAGCAGCATACCGGGACAGGGCATGCAAGGCGAGCAGTACTTC; cdr3_aa: CASSIPGQGMQGEQYF
d_call: .; v_call: TRBV3-1/TRBV3-2; clone_size: once; j_call: TRBJ2-3; cdr3_nt: TGTGCCAGCAGCCAAGCGGGCGGGATCTCAGATACGCAGTATTTT; cdr3_aa: CASSQAGGISDTQYF
d_call: TRBD2; v_call: TRBV3-1/TRBV3-2; clone_size: .; j_call: TRBJ2-1; cdr3_nt: TGTGCCAGCAGCGGGCGGACTAGTGCGGGAGGGGGTGAGCAGTTCTTC; cdr3_aa: CASSGRTSAGGGEQFF
d_call: TRBD1; v_call: TRBV5-1; clone_size: .; j_call: TRBJ1-1; cdr3_nt: TGCGCCAGCAGCCAACTAGGACAGGGGGCGAACACTGAAGCTTTCTTT; cdr3_aa: CASSQLGQGANTEAFF
d_call: .; v_call: TRBV5-1; clone_size: once; j_call: TRBJ1-1; cdr3_nt: TGCGCCAGCAGACCTAGCCAGGTCCTTAACACTGAAGCTTTCTTT; cdr3_aa: CASRPSQVLNTEAFF
d_call: .; v_call: TRBV20-1; clone_size: .; j_call: TRBJ1-2; cdr3_nt: TGCAGTGCCTACAGGGATGGCTACACCTTC; cdr3_aa: CSAYRDGYTF
d_call: TRBD2; v_call: TRBV19; clone_size: .; j_call: TRBJ2-7; cdr3_nt: TGTGCCAGTACCCAACGCGAGGGGGGGACTAGCCGCGAGCAGTACTTC; cdr3_aa: CASTQREGGTSREQYF